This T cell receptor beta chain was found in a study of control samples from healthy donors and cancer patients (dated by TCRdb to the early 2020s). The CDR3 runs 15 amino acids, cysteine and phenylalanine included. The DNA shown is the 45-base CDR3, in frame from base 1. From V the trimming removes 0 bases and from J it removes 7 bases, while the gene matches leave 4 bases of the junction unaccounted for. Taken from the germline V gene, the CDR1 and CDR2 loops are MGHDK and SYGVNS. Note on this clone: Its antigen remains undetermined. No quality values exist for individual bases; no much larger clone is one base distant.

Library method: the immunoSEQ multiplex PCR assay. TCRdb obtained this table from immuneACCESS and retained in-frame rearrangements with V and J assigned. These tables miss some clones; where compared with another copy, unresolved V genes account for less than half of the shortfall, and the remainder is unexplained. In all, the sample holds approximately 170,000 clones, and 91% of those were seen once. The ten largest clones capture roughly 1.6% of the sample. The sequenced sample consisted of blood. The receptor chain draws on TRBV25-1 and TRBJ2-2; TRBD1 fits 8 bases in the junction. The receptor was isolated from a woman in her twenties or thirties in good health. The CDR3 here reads CASSEYSGGGGELFF. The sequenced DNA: TGTGCCAGCAGTGAATATTCAGGGGGCGGCGGGGAGCTGTTTTTT.